These T cell receptor beta chains were read from a single sample in a study of T cells in Graves' hyperthyroidism and ophthalmopathy. TCRdb passed the multiplex PCR reads through MiXCR, listing each CDR3 protein once. Of around 450,000 distinct CDR3 sequences in the sample, around 13% were seen once. Sequencing input: blood. These receptors were obtained from a woman aged 18-29 years with Graves' hyperthyroidism. Each CDR3 is given with its conserved first and last residue. The D gene is left open where the match is weak. Where a row states a size, it is once, few, many or the class of an expanded clone; other rows omit it.

J: TRBJ2-7
D: TRBD1
size: -
V: TRBV27
CDR3: CASSLSPGQGSHEQYF

J: TRBJ1-5
D: TRBD1
size: many
V: TRBV15
CDR3: CATSKTGGGNQPQHF

J: TRBJ1-2
D: TRBD1
size: many
V: TRBV27
CDR3: CASSDRGALHGYTF

J: TRBJ2-2
D: -
size: once
V: TRBV5-1
CDR3: CASSLRSLNTGELFF

J: TRBJ1-1
D: -
size: many
V: TRBV6-1
CDR3: CASRTGTGEAFF

J: TRBJ2-5
D: -
size: many
V: TRBV5-4
CDR3: CASSGTQETQYF

J: TRBJ2-7
D: TRBD2
size: few
V: TRBV9
CDR3: CASSALPRTSVDEQYF

J: TRBJ2-1
D: TRBD2
size: -
V: TRBV2
CDR3: CASSEGLAGGDNEQFF

J: TRBJ1-2
D: -
size: -
V: TRBV12-5
CDR3: CASGPGQITNNYGYTF

J: TRBJ1-3
D: -
size: -
V: TRBV30
CDR3: CAWSSGGNTIYF

J: TRBJ1-4
D: -
size: few
V: TRBV6-2/TRBV6-3
CDR3: CASNRDGNEKLFF

J: TRBJ2-3
D: TRBD1
size: -
V: TRBV20-1
CDR3: CSAATGADAQYF

J: TRBJ1-1
D: -
size: many
V: TRBV7-9
CDR3: CASSSSWTGGTEAFF

J: TRBJ2-5
D: TRBD2
size: once
V: TRBV24-1
CDR3: CATSEQKIAGGGETQYF

J: TRBJ2-5
D: -
size: few
V: TRBV20-1
CDR3: CSARLVRETQYF

J: TRBJ1-2
D: -
size: many
V: TRBV20-1
CDR3: CSAPRLDKDTTSGGYTF

J: TRBJ1-1
D: -
size: few
V: TRBV9
CDR3: CASTPGRGVTEAFF

J: TRBJ2-1
D: -
size: many
V: TRBV27
CDR3: CASSLLRAGPSSYNEQFF

J: TRBJ2-1
D: TRBD2
size: many
V: TRBV27
CDR3: CASSFLTSGRGNEQFF

J: TRBJ2-7
D: -
size: many
V: TRBV6-1
CDR3: CASRDDRPSYEQYF

J: TRBJ2-7
D: TRBD2
size: few
V: TRBV20-1
CDR3: CSARSRLAGAYEQYF

J: TRBJ1-1
D: -
size: -
V: TRBV14
CDR3: CASSHPDRGHKNTEASF

J: TRBJ2-1
D: TRBD2
size: -
V: TRBV28
CDR3: CAGTTPSGSYNEQFF

J: TRBJ1-2
D: TRBD1
size: -
V: TRBV24-1
CDR3: CATRRGGGENYGYTF

J: TRBJ2-7
D: TRBD2
size: few
V: TRBV19
CDR3: CASSEGAGLAGAEQYF

J: TRBJ2-7
D: TRBD2
size: few
V: TRBV20-1
CDR3: CSASHGLADYVEQYF

J: TRBJ2-4
D: -
size: few
V: TRBV28
CDR3: CASSKWQGPTKNIQYF